This TCR beta chain is drawn from a study of PD-1 blockade in classical Hodgkin lymphoma. The CDR3 totals 14 residues. Germline CDR1 reads SGDLS; CDR2 reads YYNGEE. V lost 2 bases to trimming and J lost 3 bases, with 9 bases between them. With no exception, relapse followed autologous stem cell transplantation in all patients, and brentuximab vedotin exposure varied. The method was immunoSEQ multiplex PCR; TCRdb's version includes in-frame clones alone and lacks a portion of them. The repertoire holds just under 100,000 clones, with 80% to 85% as singletons. This chain joins TRBV9 and TRBJ1-3, with D uncertain. The receptor comes from a human donor with classical Hodgkin lymphoma. The specimen comprised peripheral blood mononuclear cells (PBMCs), sampled at baseline. CDR3 in amino acids: CASSVGPGGNTIYF. The CDR3 DNA follows: TGTGCCAGCAGCGTCGGCCCGGGTGGAAACACCATATATTTT. Looking up the rest from reference TRBV9 and TRBJ1-3 gives the full variable domain: DSGVTQTPKHLITATGQRVTLRCSPRSGDLSVYWYQQSLDQGLQFLIQYYNGEERAKGNILERFSAQQFPDLHSELNLSSLELGDSALYFCASSVGPGGNTIYFGEGSWLTVV.